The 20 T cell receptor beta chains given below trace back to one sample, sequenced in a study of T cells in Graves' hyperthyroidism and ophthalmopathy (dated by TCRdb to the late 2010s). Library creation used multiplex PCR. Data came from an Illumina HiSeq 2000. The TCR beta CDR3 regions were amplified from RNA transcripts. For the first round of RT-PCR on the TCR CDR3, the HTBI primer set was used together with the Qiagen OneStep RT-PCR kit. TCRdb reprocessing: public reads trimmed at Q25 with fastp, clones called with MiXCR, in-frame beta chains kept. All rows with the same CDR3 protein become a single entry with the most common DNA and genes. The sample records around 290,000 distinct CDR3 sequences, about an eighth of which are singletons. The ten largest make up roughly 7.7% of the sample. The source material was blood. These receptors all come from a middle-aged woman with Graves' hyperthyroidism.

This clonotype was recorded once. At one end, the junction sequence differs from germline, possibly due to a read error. Here the CDR3 DNA reads TGCGCCAGCAGCTTGAACCTGGAGAGGGGCACCGGGGGGCTGTTTTTT. It specifies CASSLNLERGTGGLFF. This chain uses TRBV5-1 with TRBJ2-2; weak D call: TRBD2 (6 bases). CDR3 length: 16 residues. Germline CDR1 is SGHRS and CDR2 is YFSETQ.

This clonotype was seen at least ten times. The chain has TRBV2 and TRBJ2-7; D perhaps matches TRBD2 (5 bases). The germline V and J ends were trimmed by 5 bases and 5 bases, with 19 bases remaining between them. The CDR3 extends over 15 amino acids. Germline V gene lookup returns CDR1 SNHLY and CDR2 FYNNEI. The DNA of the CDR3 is TGTGCCAGCAGTAGAGGGCCAGCTTTAGGGAACGAGCAGTACTTC. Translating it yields CASSRGPALGNEQYF.

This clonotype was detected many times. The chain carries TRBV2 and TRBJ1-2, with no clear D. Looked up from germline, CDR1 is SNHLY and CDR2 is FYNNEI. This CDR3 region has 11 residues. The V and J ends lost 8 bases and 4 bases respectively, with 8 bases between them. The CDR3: CASGMSYGYTF. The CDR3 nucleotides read TGTGCCAGCGGAATGTCCTATGGCTACACCTTC.

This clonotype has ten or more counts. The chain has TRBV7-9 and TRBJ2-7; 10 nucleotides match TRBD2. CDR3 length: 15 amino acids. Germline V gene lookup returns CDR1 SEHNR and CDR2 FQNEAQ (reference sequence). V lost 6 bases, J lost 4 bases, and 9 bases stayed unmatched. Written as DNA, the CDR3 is TGTGCCAGCAGTCCCCAACTAGCGGGAATTTACGAGCAGTACTTC. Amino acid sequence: CASSPQLAGIYEQYF.

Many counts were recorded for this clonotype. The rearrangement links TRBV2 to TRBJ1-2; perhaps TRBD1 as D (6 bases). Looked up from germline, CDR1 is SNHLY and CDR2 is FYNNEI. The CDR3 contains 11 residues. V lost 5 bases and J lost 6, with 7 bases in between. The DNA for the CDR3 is TGTGCCAGCAGTTACAGGGATGGCTACACCTTC. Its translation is CASSYRDGYTF.

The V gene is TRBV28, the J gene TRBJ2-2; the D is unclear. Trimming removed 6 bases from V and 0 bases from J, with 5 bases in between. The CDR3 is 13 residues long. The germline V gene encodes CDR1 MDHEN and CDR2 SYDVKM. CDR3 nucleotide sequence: TGTGCCAGCAGCGGACCGAACACCGGGGAGCTGTTTTTT. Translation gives CASSGPNTGELFF.

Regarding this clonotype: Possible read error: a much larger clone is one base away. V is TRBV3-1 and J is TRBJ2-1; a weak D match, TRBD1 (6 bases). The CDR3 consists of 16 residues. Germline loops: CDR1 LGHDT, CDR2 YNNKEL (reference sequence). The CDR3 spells CASSQVQGPYYNERFF. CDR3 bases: TGTGCCAGCAGCCAAGTACAGGGCCCCTACTACAATGAGCGGTTCTTC.

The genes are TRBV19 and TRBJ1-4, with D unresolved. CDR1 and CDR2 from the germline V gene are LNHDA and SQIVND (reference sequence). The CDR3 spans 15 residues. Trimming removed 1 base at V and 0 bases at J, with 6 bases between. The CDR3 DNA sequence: TGTGCCAGTAGTATAGCATACGCAACTAATGAAAAACTGTTTTTT. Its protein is CASSIAYATNEKLFF.

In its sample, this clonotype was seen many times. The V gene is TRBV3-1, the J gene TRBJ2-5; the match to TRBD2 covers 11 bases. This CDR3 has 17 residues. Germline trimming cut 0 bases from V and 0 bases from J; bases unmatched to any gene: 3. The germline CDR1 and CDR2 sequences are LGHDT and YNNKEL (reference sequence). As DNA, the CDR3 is TGTGCCAGCAGCCAAGAGGGACTAGCGGCGTACCAAGAGACCCAGTACTTC. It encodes CASSQEGLAAYQETQYF.

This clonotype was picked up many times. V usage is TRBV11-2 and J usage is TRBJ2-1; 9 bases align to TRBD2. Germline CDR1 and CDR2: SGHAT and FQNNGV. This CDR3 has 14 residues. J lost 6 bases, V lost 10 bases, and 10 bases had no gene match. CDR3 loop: CATGRSGSGNEQFF. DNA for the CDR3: TGTGCCACCGGTCGTAGCGGGAGTGGCAATGAGCAGTTCTTC.

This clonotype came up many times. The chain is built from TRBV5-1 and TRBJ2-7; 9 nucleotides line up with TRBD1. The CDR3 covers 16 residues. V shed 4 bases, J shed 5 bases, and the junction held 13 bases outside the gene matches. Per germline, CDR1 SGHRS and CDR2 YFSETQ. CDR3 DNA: TGCGCCAGCAGCACCCAACCGGGACAGGGTGGGGACGAGCAGTACTTC. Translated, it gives CASSTQPGQGGDEQYF.

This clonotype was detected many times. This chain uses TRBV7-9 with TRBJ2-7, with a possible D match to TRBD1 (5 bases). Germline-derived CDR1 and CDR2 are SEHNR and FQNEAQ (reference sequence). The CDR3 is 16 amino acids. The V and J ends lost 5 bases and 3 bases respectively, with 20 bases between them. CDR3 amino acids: CASSPPGQGVFYEQYF. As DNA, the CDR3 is TGTGCCAGCAGCCCCCCCGGCCAGGGTGTATTCTACGAGCAGTACTTC.

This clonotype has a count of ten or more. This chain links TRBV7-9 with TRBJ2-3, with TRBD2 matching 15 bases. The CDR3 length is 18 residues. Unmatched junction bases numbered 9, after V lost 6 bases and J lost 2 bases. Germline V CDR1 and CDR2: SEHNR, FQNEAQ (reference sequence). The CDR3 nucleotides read TGTGCCAGCAGAATTGGACTAGCGGGAGGGCCGTCCACAGATACGCAGTATTTT. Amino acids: CASRIGLAGGPSTDTQYF.

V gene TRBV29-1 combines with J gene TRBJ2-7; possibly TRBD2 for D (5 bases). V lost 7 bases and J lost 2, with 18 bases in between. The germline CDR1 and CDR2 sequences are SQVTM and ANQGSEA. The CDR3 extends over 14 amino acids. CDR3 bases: TGCAGCGCCAAGGGAGTGGCAAGCCCCTACGAGCAGTACTTC. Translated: CSAKGVASPYEQYF.

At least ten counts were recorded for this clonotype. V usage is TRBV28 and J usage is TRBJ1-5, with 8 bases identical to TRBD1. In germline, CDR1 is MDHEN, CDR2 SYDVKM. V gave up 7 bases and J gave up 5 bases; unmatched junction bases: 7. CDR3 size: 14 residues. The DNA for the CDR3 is TGTGCCAGCAACCAACAGGGGGGGTATCAGCCCCAGCATTTT. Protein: CASNQQGGYQPQHF.

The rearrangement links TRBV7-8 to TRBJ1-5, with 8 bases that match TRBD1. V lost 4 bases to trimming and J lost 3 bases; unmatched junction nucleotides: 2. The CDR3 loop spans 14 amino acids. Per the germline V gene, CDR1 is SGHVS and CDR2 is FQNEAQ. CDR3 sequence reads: CASSSGQDNQPQHF. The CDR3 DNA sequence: TGTGCCAGCAGCTCGGGACAGGACAATCAGCCCCAGCATTTT.

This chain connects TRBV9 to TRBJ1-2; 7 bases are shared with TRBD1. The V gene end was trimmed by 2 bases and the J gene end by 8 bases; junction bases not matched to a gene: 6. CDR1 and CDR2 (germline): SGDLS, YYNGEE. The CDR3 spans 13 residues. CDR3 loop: CASSVDRDGGYTF. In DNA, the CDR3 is TGTGCCAGCAGCGTCGACAGGGACGGCGGCTACACCTTC.

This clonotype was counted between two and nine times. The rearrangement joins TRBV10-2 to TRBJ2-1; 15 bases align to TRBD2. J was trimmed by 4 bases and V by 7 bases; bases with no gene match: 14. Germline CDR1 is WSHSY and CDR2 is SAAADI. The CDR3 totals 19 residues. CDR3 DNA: TGCGCCAGCACCTACGGGACTAGCGGGAGGCCATCCGGGTACAATGAGCAGTTCTTC. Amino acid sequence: CASTYGTSGRPSGYNEQFF.

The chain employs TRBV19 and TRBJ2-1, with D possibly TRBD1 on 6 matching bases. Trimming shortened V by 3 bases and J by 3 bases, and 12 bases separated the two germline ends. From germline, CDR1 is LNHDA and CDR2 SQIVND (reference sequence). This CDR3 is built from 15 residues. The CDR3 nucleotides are TGTGCCAGTAGTATGGGGACACCGAACTACAATGAGCAGTTCTTC. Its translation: CASSMGTPNYNEQFF.

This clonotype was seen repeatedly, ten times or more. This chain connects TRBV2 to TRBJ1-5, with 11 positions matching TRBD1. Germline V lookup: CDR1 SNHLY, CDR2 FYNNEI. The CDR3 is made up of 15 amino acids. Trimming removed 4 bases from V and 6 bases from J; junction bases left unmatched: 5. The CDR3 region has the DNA TGTGCCAGCAGTGGGACAGGGGGCGTCGGTCAGCCCCAGCATTTT. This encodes CASSGTGGVGQPQHF.